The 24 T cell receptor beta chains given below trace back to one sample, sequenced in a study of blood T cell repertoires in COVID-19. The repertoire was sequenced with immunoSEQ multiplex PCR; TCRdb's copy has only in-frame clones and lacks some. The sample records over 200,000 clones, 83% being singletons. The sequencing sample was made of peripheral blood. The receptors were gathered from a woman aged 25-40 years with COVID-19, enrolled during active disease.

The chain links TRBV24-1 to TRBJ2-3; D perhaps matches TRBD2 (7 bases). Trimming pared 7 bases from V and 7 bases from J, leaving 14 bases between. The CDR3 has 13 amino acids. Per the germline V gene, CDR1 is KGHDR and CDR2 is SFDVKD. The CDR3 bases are TGTGCCACCAGGGGAGGGGGAGTTAATACGCAGTATTTT. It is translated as CATRGGGVNTQYF.

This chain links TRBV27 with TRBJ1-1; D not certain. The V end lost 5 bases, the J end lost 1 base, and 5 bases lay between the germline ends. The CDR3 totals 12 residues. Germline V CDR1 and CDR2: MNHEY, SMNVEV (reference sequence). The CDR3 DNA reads TGTGCCAGCAGTACGGGGAACACTGAAGCTTTCTTT. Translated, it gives CASSTGNTEAFF.

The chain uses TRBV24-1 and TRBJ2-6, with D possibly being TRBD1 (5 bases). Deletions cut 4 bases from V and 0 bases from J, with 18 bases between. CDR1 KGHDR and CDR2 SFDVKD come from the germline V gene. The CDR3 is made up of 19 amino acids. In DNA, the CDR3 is TGTGCCACCAGTGAAGTAGGTAGACAGCCCGACTCTGGGGCCAACGTCCTGACTTTC. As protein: CATSEVGRQPDSGANVLTF.

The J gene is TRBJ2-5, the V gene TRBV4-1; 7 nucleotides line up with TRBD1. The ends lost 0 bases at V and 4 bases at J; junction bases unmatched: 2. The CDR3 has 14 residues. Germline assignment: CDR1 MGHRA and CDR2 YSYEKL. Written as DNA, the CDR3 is TGCGCCAGCAGCCAAGAGACAGGGCGAGAGACCCAGTACTTC. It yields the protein CASSQETGRETQYF.

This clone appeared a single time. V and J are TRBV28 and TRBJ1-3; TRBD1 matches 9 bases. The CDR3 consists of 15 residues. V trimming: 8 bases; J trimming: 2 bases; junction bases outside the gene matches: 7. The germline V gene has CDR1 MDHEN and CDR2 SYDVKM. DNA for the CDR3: TGTGCCAGCCGCTCACAGGGGGCCGCTGGAAACACCATATATTTT. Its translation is CASRSQGAAGNTIYF.

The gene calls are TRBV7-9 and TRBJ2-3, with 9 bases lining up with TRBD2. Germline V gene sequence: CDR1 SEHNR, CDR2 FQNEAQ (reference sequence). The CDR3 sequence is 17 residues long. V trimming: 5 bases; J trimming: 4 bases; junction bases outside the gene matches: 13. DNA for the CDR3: TGTGCCAGCAGCCATACAGGGCGGGAGGGCCGAGCAGATACGCAGTATTTT. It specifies CASSHTGREGRADTQYF.

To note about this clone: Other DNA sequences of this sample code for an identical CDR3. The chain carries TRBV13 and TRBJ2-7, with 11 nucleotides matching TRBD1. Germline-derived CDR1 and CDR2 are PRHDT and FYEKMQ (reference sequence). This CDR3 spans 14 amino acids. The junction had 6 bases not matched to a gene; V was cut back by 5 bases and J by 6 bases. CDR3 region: CASSLGQGAREQYF. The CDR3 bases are TGTGCCAGCAGCCTCGGACAGGGGGCGCGCGAGCAGTACTTC.

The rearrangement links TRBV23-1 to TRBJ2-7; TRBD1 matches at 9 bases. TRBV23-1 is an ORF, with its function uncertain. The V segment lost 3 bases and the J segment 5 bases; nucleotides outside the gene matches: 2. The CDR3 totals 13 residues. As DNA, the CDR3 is TGCGCCAGCAGTCAGGGGACAGGGCACGAGCAGTACTTC. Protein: CASSQGTGHEQYF.

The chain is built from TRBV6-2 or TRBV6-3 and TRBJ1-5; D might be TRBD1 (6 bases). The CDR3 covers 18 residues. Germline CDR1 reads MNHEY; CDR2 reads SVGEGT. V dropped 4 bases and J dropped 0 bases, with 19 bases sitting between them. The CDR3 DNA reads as TGTGCCAGCAGTTGGCAGGGATCGACAGGCTATAGCAATCAGCCCCAGCATTTT. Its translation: CASSWQGSTGYSNQPQHF.

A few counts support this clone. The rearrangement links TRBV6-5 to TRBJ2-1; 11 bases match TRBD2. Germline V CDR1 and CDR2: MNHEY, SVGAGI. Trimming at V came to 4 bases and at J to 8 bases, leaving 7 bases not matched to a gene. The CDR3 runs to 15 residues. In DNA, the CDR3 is TGTGCCAGCAGTTCCCCTAGCGGGAGGCGAGATGAGCAGTTCTTC. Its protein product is CASSSPSGRRDEQFF.

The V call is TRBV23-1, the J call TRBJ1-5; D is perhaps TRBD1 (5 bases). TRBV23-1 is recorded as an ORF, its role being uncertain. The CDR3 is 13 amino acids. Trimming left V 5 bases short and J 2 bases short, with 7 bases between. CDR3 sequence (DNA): TGCGCCAGCAGTGGGGGGTGCAATCAGCCCCAGCATTTT. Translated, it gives CASSGGCNQPQHF.

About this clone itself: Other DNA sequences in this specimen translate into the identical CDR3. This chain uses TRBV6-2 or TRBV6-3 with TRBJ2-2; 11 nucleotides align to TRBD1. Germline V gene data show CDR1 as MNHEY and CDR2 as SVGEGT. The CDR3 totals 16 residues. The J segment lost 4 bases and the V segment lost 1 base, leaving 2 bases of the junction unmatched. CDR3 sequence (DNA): TGTGCCAGCAGTTACTTCGGGACAGGGGGCACCGGGGAGCTGTTTTTT. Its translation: CASSYFGTGGTGELFF.

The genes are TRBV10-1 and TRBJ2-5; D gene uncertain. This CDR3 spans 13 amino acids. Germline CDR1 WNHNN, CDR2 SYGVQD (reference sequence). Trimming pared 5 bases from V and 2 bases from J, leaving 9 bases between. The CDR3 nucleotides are TGCGCCAGCAGTCCAGGATTACAAGAGACCCAGTACTTC. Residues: CASSPGLQETQYF.

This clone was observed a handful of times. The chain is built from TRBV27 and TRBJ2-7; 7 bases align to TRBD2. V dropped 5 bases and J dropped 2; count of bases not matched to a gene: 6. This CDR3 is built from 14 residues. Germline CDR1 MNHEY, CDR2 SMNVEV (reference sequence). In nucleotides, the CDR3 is TGTGCCAGCAGTCTAGCGGTGACTACCTACGAGCAGTACTTC. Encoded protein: CASSLAVTTYEQYF.

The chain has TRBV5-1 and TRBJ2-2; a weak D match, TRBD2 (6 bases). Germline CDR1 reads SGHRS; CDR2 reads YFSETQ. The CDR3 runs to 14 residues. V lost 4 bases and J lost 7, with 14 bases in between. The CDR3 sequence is CASSELAGDGELFF. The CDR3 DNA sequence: TGCGCCAGCAGCGAACTAGCCGGGGACGGGGAGCTGTTTTTT. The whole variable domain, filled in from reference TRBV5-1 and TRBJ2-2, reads KAGVTQTPRYLIKTRGQQVTLSCSPISGHRSVSWYQQTPGQGLQFLFEYFSETQRNKGNFPGRFSGRQFSNSRSEMNVSTLELGDSALYLCASSELAGDGELFFGEGSRLTVL.

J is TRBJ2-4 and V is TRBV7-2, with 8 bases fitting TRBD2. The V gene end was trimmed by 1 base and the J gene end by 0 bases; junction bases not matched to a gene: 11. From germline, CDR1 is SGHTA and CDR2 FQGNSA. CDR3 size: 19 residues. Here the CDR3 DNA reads TGTGCCAGCAGCTTAGGTGGGACTAGTATTGGGCTAGCCAAAAACATTCAGTACTTC. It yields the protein CASSLGGTSIGLAKNIQYF.

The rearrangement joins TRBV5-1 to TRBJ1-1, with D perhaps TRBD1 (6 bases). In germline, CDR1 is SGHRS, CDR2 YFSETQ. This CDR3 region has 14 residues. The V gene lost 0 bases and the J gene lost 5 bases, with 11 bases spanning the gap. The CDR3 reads CASSLGGQGTEAFF. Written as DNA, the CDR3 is TGCGCCAGCAGCTTGGGCGGCCAGGGGACTGAAGCTTTCTTT.

CDR3 DNA: TGTGCCAGCAGCGTGGAGACAGGGGTCTCAACTAATGAAAAACTGTTTTTT. Translating gives CASSVETGVSTNEKLFF. The V call is TRBV9, the J call TRBJ1-4; 8 bases map to TRBD1. J lost 0 bases, V lost 2 bases, and 6 bases had no gene match. The CDR3 spans 17 residues. CDR1 and CDR2 from the germline V gene are SGDLS and YYNGEE.

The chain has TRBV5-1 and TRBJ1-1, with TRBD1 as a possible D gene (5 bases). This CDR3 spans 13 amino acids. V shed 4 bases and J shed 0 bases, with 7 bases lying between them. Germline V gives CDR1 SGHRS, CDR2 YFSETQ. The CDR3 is CASSGHVNTEAFF. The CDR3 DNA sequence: TGCGCCAGCAGCGGACATGTGAACACTGAAGCTTTCTTT.

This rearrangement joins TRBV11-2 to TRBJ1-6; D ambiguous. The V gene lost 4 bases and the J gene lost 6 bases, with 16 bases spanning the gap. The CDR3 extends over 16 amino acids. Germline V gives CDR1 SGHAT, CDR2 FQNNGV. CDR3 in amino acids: CASSSAGERVNSPLHF. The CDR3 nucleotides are TGTGCCAGCAGCTCCGCCGGGGAGCGGGTTAATTCACCCCTCCACTTT.

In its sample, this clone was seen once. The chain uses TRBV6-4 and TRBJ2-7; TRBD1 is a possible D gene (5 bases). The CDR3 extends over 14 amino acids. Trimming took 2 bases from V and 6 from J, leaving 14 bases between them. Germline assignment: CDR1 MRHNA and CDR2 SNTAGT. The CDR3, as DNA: TGTGCCAGCAGTGACAAGGGGCGACGTCCCGAGCAGTACTTC. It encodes CASSDKGRRPEQYF.

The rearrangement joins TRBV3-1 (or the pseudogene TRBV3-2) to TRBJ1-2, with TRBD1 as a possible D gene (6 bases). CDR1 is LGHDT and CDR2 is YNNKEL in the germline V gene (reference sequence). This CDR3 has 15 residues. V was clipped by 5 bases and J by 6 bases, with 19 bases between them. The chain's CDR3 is CASSLQGVGLNGYTF. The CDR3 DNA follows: TGTGCCAGCAGCTTACAGGGAGTGGGCTTGAATGGCTACACCTTC.

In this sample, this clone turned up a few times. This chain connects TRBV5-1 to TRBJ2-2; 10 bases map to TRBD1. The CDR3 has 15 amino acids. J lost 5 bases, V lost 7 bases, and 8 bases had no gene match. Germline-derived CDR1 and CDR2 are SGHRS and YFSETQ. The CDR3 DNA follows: TGCGCCAGCCGGACCAGGACAGGGGGGACCGGGGAGCTGTTTTTT. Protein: CASRTRTGGTGELFF.

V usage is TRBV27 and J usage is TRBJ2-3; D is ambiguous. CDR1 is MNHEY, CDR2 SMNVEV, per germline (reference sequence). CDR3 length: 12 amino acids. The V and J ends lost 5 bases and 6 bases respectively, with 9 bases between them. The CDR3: CASSPARDTQYF. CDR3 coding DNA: TGTGCCAGCAGTCCCGCGAGGGATACGCAGTATTTT.